This entry lists 29 T cell receptor beta chains sequenced from one sample in a study of shared clonotypes between healthy human individuals. Assay used: immunoSEQ multiplex PCR; TCRdb lists only in-frame clones, some missing. There are about 600,000 clones in the sample; 95% to 98% occur only once, and around 0.06% lies in the top ten. Sequenced input: naive CD4+ T cells sorted from blood. Subset given: CD45RA+ positively selected. The source of these receptors is a woman in her 30s in good health.

The chain combines TRBV28 with TRBJ2-1, with D possibly matching TRBD2 (6 bases). The germline V and J ends were trimmed by 0 bases and 5 bases, with 14 bases remaining between them. The germline CDR1 and CDR2 sequences are MDHEN and SYDVKM. This CDR3 spans 16 amino acids. CDR3 coding DNA: TGTGCCAGCAGTTTATGGGGGGGTGGCAGCAACAATGAGCAGTTCTTC. Translation: CASSLWGGGSNNEQFF.

Here the CDR3 DNA reads TGTGCCAGCTCCACCGTTTTTGGGCAGCCGAGCTCCTACGAGCAGTACTTC. It translates to CASSTVFGQPSSYEQYF. The chain recombines TRBV18 with TRBJ2-7; D uncertain. CDR1 and CDR2 (germline): KGHSH, LQKENI. Trimming took 6 bases from V and 0 from J, leaving 21 bases between them. The CDR3 is 17 amino acids.

This clone was observed a few times. The rearrangement uses TRBV19 and TRBJ1-1, with D perhaps TRBD1 (6 bases). In germline, CDR1 is LNHDA, CDR2 SQIVND (reference sequence). V was pared by 5 bases and J by 1 base, with 17 bases between. The CDR3 is 16 amino acids. The CDR3 nucleotides read TGTGCCAGTAGTGCCGGCATTGGCAGGGGGAACACTGAAGCTTTCTTT. Its protein product is CASSAGIGRGNTEAFF.

The chain uses TRBV28 and TRBJ2-7; TRBD2 matches 7 bases. The CDR3 length is 14 residues. The germline V gene encodes CDR1 MDHEN and CDR2 SYDVKM. J gave up 4 bases and V 3 bases, and 6 bases lay outside the gene matches. Here the CDR3 DNA reads TGTGCCAGCAGTTTCGCGGGAGAGGGTTACGAGCAGTACTTC. The encoded protein is CASSFAGEGYEQYF. The complete variable domain, with remaining parts taken from reference TRBV28 and TRBJ2-7, reads DVKVTQSSRYLVKRTGEKVFLECVQDMDHENMFWYRQDPGLGLRLIYFSYDVKMKEKGDIPEGYSVSREKKERFSLILESASTNQTSMYLCASSFAGEGYEQYFGPGTRLTVT.

This clone came up a few times. The chain has TRBV19 and TRBJ1-2; 11 bases are shared with TRBD1. The CDR3 consists of 15 residues. Germline lookup yields CDR1 LNHDA and CDR2 SQIVND (reference sequence). The trim removed 3 bases at V and 6 bases at J, leaving 6 bases unmatched. The CDR3: CASSIGQGATDGYTF. The DNA of the CDR3 is TGTGCCAGTAGTATCGGACAGGGGGCGACGGATGGCTACACCTTC.

The CDR3 DNA is TGTGCCAGCAGTCCCGACTACGAGCAGTACTTC. Translated, it gives CASSPDYEQYF. The chain couples TRBV11-2 to TRBJ2-7, with D unclear. This CDR3 is built from 11 residues. Germline CDR1 reads SGHAT; CDR2 reads FQNNGV. V gave up 6 bases and J gave up 3 bases, with 6 bases separating them. The whole variable domain, remainder taken from reference TRBV11-2 and TRBJ2-7, is EAGVAQSPRYKIIEKRQSVAFWCNPISGHATLYWYQQILGQGPKLLIQFQNNGVVDDSQLPKDRFSAERLKGVDSTLKIQPAKLEDSAVYLCASSPDYEQYFGPGTRLTVT.

The chain uses TRBV28 and TRBJ2-7; TRBD1 agrees at 8 bases. The CDR3 is made up of 13 amino acids. V shed 6 bases and J 4 bases; nucleotides not matched to a gene: 5. Looked up from germline, CDR1 is MDHEN and CDR2 is SYDVKM. This chain's CDR3 is CASRGTGRYEQYF. In DNA, the CDR3 is TGTGCCAGCAGGGGGACAGGCCGTTACGAGCAGTACTTC. Combining the CDR3 with reference TRBV28 and TRBJ2-7 gives the whole variable domain DVKVTQSSRYLVKRTGEKVFLECVQDMDHENMFWYRQDPGLGLRLIYFSYDVKMKEKGDIPEGYSVSREKKERFSLILESASTNQTSMYLCASRGTGRYEQYFGPGTRLTVT.

The CDR3 DNA follows: TGTGCCAGCGGGGACAGGGGAATCTACGAGCAGTACTTC. Its translation: CASGDRGIYEQYF. V gene TRBV7-9 combines with J gene TRBJ2-5; 10 positions match TRBD1. The assigned J gene may be wrong: the sequence end matches TRBJ2-7 better. The CDR3 has 13 residues. Per the germline V gene, CDR1 is SEHNR and CDR2 is FQNEAQ (reference sequence).

The chain employs TRBV6-5 and TRBJ2-7, with TRBD1 identical over 8 bases. Germline V gene data show CDR1 as MNHEY and CDR2 as SVGAGI. CDR3 size: 14 residues. Trimming cost V 0 bases and J 6 bases; bases outside gene matches: 4. This CDR3 reads CASSYSPGTGEQYF. CDR3 in DNA: TGTGCCAGCAGTTACTCCCCCGGGACAGGCGAGCAGTACTTC.

J is TRBJ1-6 and V is TRBV6-1; D perhaps matches TRBD1 (5 bases). This CDR3 is 16 amino acids long. Trimming pared 4 bases from V and 7 bases from J, leaving 17 bases between. Germline loops: CDR1 MNHNS, CDR2 SASEGT. In DNA, the CDR3 is TGTGCCAGCAGTGGGGGTGGAGGGGCGGGCAATTCACCCCTCCACTTT. As protein: CASSGGGGAGNSPLHF.

V and J are TRBV27 and TRBJ1-1; TRBD1 agrees at 9 bases. This CDR3 has 14 residues. V dropped 5 bases and J dropped 1; count of bases not matched to a gene: 2. Germline V gene data show CDR1 as MNHEY and CDR2 as SMNVEV (reference sequence). CDR3 nucleotides: TGTGCCAGCAGTACGGGACAGGGGAACACTGAAGCTTTCTTT. Translated, it gives CASSTGQGNTEAFF.

J is TRBJ2-3 and V is TRBV15, with 15 bases matching TRBD2. CDR1 and CDR2 from the germline V gene are LNHNV and YYDKDF (reference sequence). The CDR3 covers 19 residues. Trimming at V came to 1 base and at J to 1 base, leaving 6 bases not matched to a gene. CDR3 residues: CATSRAKGLAGGGTDTQYF. CDR3 DNA: TGTGCCACCAGCAGAGCCAAAGGACTAGCGGGAGGGGGCACAGATACGCAGTATTTT.

V gene TRBV6-6 combines with J gene TRBJ1-3; D is ambiguous. Deletions cut 3 bases from V and 0 bases from J, with 9 bases between. The CDR3 sequence is 15 residues long. Germline V gene lookup returns CDR1 MNHNY and CDR2 SVGAGI (reference sequence). CDR3 sequence (DNA): TGTGCCAGCAGTTATGAGGTCCTCTCTGGAAACACCATATATTTT. Translated: CASSYEVLSGNTIYF.

The chain employs TRBV7-2 and TRBJ1-2; D uncertain. Germline-derived CDR1 and CDR2 are SGHTA and FQGNSA. Trimming took 5 bases from V and 4 from J, leaving 14 bases between them. CDR3 length: 14 residues. The CDR3 loop is CASSRRDHGYGYTF. The CDR3 DNA is TGTGCCAGCAGCCGACGGGATCATGGCTATGGCTACACCTTC.

The chain uses TRBV28 and TRBJ2-2; 9 bases line up with TRBD2. CDR1 and CDR2 from the germline V gene are MDHEN and SYDVKM. V lost 5 bases, J lost 5 bases, and 12 bases stayed unmatched. CDR3 length: 17 residues. The CDR3 region is CASSPLQVAGDTGELFF. The DNA of the CDR3 is TGTGCCAGCAGTCCCCTCCAGGTAGCGGGAGATACCGGGGAGCTGTTTTTT.

The V gene is TRBV28, the J gene TRBJ2-5; D might be TRBD2 (6 bases). Per germline, CDR1 MDHEN and CDR2 SYDVKM. The CDR3 has 14 amino acids. Trimming removed 9 bases at V and 5 bases at J, with 19 bases between. CDR3: CASHTSRGWETQYF. The CDR3 region has the DNA TGTGCCAGTCATACTAGCCGAGGGTGGGAGACCCAGTACTTC.

The V gene is TRBV11-3, the J gene TRBJ2-7, with 7 bases aligning to TRBD2. CDR1 and CDR2 from the germline V gene are SGHNT and YENEEA. This CDR3 has 14 residues. J gave up 6 bases and V 0 bases, and 5 bases lay outside the gene matches. The CDR3 sequence is CASSLDGRTAEQYF. Written as DNA, the CDR3 is TGTGCCAGCAGCTTAGACGGGAGGACGGCCGAGCAGTACTTC.

This clone was counted once. The V call is TRBV4-1, the J call TRBJ2-3; 8 nucleotides agree with TRBD2. The germline V gene encodes CDR1 MGHRA and CDR2 YSYEKL. This CDR3 region has 15 residues. V lost 3 bases to trimming and J lost 5 bases; unmatched junction nucleotides: 7. As DNA, the CDR3 is TGCGCCAGCAGCCAGGCGGGAGGCTTTCGAGATACGCAGTATTTT. This codes for CASSQAGGFRDTQYF.

CDR3 protein: CARATSGRAGTGELFF. The DNA of the CDR3 is TGTGCCAGAGCGACTAGCGGGAGGGCGGGCACCGGGGAGCTGTTTTTT. The chain recombines TRBV15 with TRBJ2-2, with 14 nucleotides matching TRBD2. With V trimmed by 10 bases and J by 4 bases, 8 bases remained unmatched. This CDR3 region has 16 residues. CDR1 is LNHNV and CDR2 is YYDKDF in the germline V gene (reference sequence).

V gene TRBV11-2 combines with J gene TRBJ2-2, with D perhaps matching TRBD1 (6 bases). Germline CDR1 and CDR2: SGHAT and FQNNGV. This CDR3 has 16 amino acids. Deletions cut 5 bases from V and 0 bases from J, with 13 bases between. The CDR3 sequence is CASSLLRGANTGELFF. CDR3 sequence (DNA): TGTGCCAGCAGCCTCCTCAGGGGCGCGAACACCGGGGAGCTGTTTTTT.

The rearrangement joins TRBV18 to TRBJ1-4; 10 nucleotides align to TRBD1. V trimming: 6 bases; J trimming: 1 base; junction bases outside the gene matches: 2. The CDR3 has 15 amino acids. In germline, CDR1 is KGHSH, CDR2 LQKENI. The CDR3 DNA sequence: TGTGCCAGCTCCCGGGACAGGGGAACTAATGAAAAACTGTTTTTT. This gives the protein CASSRDRGTNEKLFF. The variable domain in full, with the rest retrieved from reference TRBV18 and TRBJ1-4, is NAGVMQNPRHLVRRRGQEARLRCSPMKGHSHVYWYRQLPEEGLKFMVYLQKENIIDESGMPKERFSAEFPKEGPSILRIQQVVRGDSAAYFCASSRDRGTNEKLFFGSGTQLSVL.

The chain joins TRBV2 to TRBJ2-5; D perhaps matches TRBD1 (7 bases). Germline CDR1 is SNHLY and CDR2 is FYNNEI. CDR3 length equals 13 residues. Trimming stripped 8 bases from V and 5 bases from J, with 15 bases between. CDR3 DNA sequence: TGTGCCAGCTGGGCAGGGGGAGGCGAGACCCAGTACTTC. Translation: CASWAGGGETQYF.

The chain is built from TRBV19 and TRBJ2-2; 9 bases align to TRBD2. J was trimmed by 3 bases and V by 0 bases; bases with no gene match: 8. Germline V gives CDR1 LNHDA, CDR2 SQIVND (reference sequence). The CDR3 totals 18 residues. For the CDR3, the DNA is TGTGCCAGTAGTATAGATCCGGGCGGGAGGGTCGACACCGGGGAGCTGTTTTTT. Protein: CASSIDPGGRVDTGELFF.

The rearrangement uses TRBV5-1 and TRBJ2-3, with no clear D. Germline CDR1 SGHRS, CDR2 YFSETQ. Trimming removed 5 bases at V and 0 bases at J, with 10 bases between. This CDR3 is 14 amino acids long. The CDR3 sequence is CASSPGFSTDTQYF. The DNA for the CDR3 is TGCGCCAGCAGTCCCGGATTTAGCACAGATACGCAGTATTTT.

This chain links TRBV18 with TRBJ2-5; TRBD1 matches 8 bases. The J call may be mistaken, given a closer DNA end match to TRBJ2-7. This CDR3 is built from 14 residues. Per the germline V gene, CDR1 is KGHSH and CDR2 is LQKENI. The chain's CDR3 is CASFADRVPREQYF. The CDR3 DNA sequence: TGTGCCAGCTTTGCGGACAGGGTCCCCCGCGAGCAGTACTTC.

The CDR3 nucleotides read TGTGCCAGCGGCAGACAGGGGCGGCCCTACGAGCAGTACTTC. Protein sequence: CASGRQGRPYEQYF. The chain couples TRBV6-5 to TRBJ2-7; TRBD1 matches 8 bases. Per germline, CDR1 MNHEY and CDR2 SVGAGI. V was clipped by 8 bases and J by 2 bases; unmatched bases: 8. The CDR3 is 14 amino acids.

A remark on this clone: The sample holds other DNA sequences that translate to the same CDR3. This chain connects TRBV6-5 to TRBJ2-7; TRBD2 matches 9 bases. CDR1 is MNHEY, CDR2 SVGAGI, per germline. The ends lost 7 bases at V and 2 bases at J; junction bases unmatched: 6. This CDR3 comprises 14 residues. Here the CDR3 reads CASITTSGPYEQYF. The CDR3 nucleotides are TGTGCCAGCATCACGACTAGCGGCCCCTACGAGCAGTACTTC.

The chain has TRBV19 and TRBJ2-1; 10 bases map to TRBD2. This CDR3 has 16 amino acids. J lost 7 bases, V lost 5 bases, and 11 bases had no gene match. Germline V gives CDR1 LNHDA, CDR2 SQIVND (reference sequence). CDR3 sequence: CASSVLLAGSGNEQFF. In DNA form, the CDR3 reads TGTGCCAGTAGTGTCTTACTAGCGGGGTCTGGTAATGAGCAGTTCTTC.

The gene calls are TRBV15 and TRBJ1-3; TRBD1 is a possible D gene (5 bases). Germline V gives CDR1 LNHNV, CDR2 YYDKDF (reference sequence). V lost 0 bases and J lost 3, with 12 bases in between. The CDR3 is 16 residues long. CDR3 bases: TGTGCCACCAGCAGAGACGCAGGGAGGTTTGGAAACACCATATATTTT. As protein: CATSRDAGRFGNTIYF.